The present TCR beta chain was sequenced within a study of shared clonotypes between healthy human individuals. General study findings and limits: Investigators collected only blood, and repertoires in tissues likely differ. Shared clonotypes across all four donors exceeded non-shared ones in generation probability. Clonotypes that were shared across a handful of donors made up about 4.5% of naive CD4 clonotypes.

Only in-frame clones appear in the TCRdb table, and some are missing; sequencing was by immunoSEQ multiplex PCR. The sample includes some 2,000,000 clones, 90% to 97% of them seen just once. Points on this clone: The antigen remains unidentified. The germline gene is not matched at one end of the junction; a read error may be the cause.

This clonotype was obtained from a man aged 18-30 years in good health. The specimen was naive CD4+ T cells sorted from blood. Documented subset: CD45RA+ positively selected.

DNA of the CDR3: TGTGCTAGCAGCTTAGGACGGTACAATGAGCAGTTCTTC. Amino acid sequence: CASSLGRYNEQFF. The chain uses TRBV7-7 and TRBJ2-1; D call uncertain. The CDR3 is 13 residues long. CDR1 and CDR2 from the germline V gene are SSHAT and FNYEAQ (reference sequence).